These T cell receptor beta chains were read from a single sample in a study of CD8 T cells in Susac syndrome. MiXCR, run by TCRdb on the immunoSEQ multiplex PCR reads, gives a single entry per CDR3 protein. Of about 200,000 distinct CDR3 sequences listed, about 95% were seen once; the top ten hold approximately 0.082%. Sequenced sample: CD4+ T cells from PBMCs. The receptors were gathered from a human donor with multiple sclerosis. Both conserved end residues are part of each CDR3. The D gene is left open where the match is weak. Not all rows give a size; the values are once, few, many and, for expanded clones, a class.

clone_size d_call j_call v_call cdr3_nt cdr3_aa
- - TRBJ1-1 TRBV29-1 TGCAGCGCCGGAAGTATGAACACTGAAGCTTTCTTT CSAGSMNTEAFF
- - TRBJ2-7 TRBV3-1 TGTGCCAGCAGCCACCTGCCAGGGTCCCCCAACGAGCAGTACTTC CASSHLPGSPNEQYF
- - TRBJ2-3 TRBV29-1 TGCAGCGCCCCAATGGGGGATACGCAGTATTTT CSAPMGDTQYF
- TRBD2 TRBJ2-2 TRBV30 TGTGCCTGGAGTCGACTAGCGATGAACACCGGGGAGCTGTTTTTT CAWSRLAMNTGELFF
- - TRBJ1-5 TRBV12-3/TRBV12-4 TGTGCCAGCATAGGAGGGTTCGGCAATCAGCCCCAGCATTTT CASIGGFGNQPQHF
- - TRBJ1-1 TRBV29-1 TGCAGCGTTGCCCAGAGCGCAGTAGGGACTGAAGCTTTCTTT CSVAQSAVGTEAFF
- - TRBJ1-1 TRBV20-1 TGCAGTGCCTCCAAGGAAGCTGAAGCTTTCTTT CSASKEAEAFF
- TRBD2 TRBJ2-7 TRBV10-3 TGTGCCATCTATAGCGGGGGACCATCCTACGAGCAGTACTTC CAIYSGGPSYEQYF
- TRBD1 TRBJ2-1 TRBV7-2 TGTGCCAGCAGCTTAGAGGACAGGGACCAGTTCTTC CASSLEDRDQFF
- TRBD1 TRBJ2-3 TRBV24-1 TGTGCCACCAGTGACCCTCAAGGGGGCCACAAAGATACGCAGTATTTT CATSDPQGGHKDTQYF
- - TRBJ1-1 TRBV14 TGTGCCAGCAGCCAAGAACAAGGGATGATGAACACTGAAGCTTTCTTT CASSQEQGMMNTEAFF
- - TRBJ1-6 TRBV5-1 TGCGCCAGCAGAGATACGAATTCACCCCTCCACTTT CASRDTNSPLHF
- - TRBJ2-1 TRBV5-1 TGCGCCAGCAGCCCCGGGACTCGCAATGAGCAGTTCTTC CASSPGTRNEQFF
- TRBD1 TRBJ2-1 TRBV10-3 TGTGCCATCAGTGAGGGTAGGACAGGGGATTACAATGAGCAGTTCTTC CAISEGRTGDYNEQFF
- TRBD2 TRBJ2-5 TRBV20-1 TGCAGTGCTAACTCCGGGGGGACTAATTACCAAGAGACCCAGTACTTC CSANSGGTNYQETQYF
- - TRBJ1-2 TRBV5-6 TGTGCCAGCATCCCGGTCTGGGATCAGTCGGCTAACTATGGCTACACCTTC CASIPVWDQSANYGYTF
- TRBD1 TRBJ1-2 TRBV9 TGTGCCAGCAGCGTAGGGGGACAGGGGCCTTACACCTTC CASSVGGQGPYTF
- - TRBJ1-1 TRBV6-1 TGTGCCAGCAGTCAGTTTGAAGCTTTCTTT CASSQFEAFF
- - TRBJ1-4 TRBV6-5 TGTGCCAGCAGTTACTTGGGGACCGAAAAACTGTTTTTT CASSYLGTEKLFF
- - TRBJ1-1 TRBV29-1 TGCAGCGCTCAAGCTGGGACTGAAGCTTTCTTT CSAQAGTEAFF
- TRBD2 TRBJ2-3 TRBV20-1 TGCAGTGCTCCTCGAGGGGTAGCGGGGGGGTCCTACACAGATACGCAGTATTTT CSAPRGVAGGSYTDTQYF
- - TRBJ2-3 TRBV9 TGTGCCAGCAGCGCGGACAGCCCGTCCACAGATACGCAGTATTTT CASSADSPSTDTQYF
- TRBD2 TRBJ2-1 TRBV30 TGTGCCTGGAGTGTGGGCGGGGGGGAGCCCTTCTTC CAWSVGGGEPFF
- - TRBJ1-5 TRBV2 TGTGCCAGCAGATCAACTAATCAGCCCCAGCATTTT CASRSTNQPQHF
- - TRBJ2-1 TRBV9 TGTGCCAGCAGCGTAGATGGCATTAGCTCGGTTGGGCAGTTCTTC CASSVDGISSVGQFF
- - TRBJ1-6 TRBV27 TGTGCCAGCAGTTTGGCAGCTATCTATAATTCACCCCTCCACTTT CASSLAAIYNSPLHF
- TRBD1 TRBJ1-1 TRBV29-1 TGCAGCGTTGAAGGAACAGGGGGCGAATGGAACACTGAAGCTTTCTTT CSVEGTGGEWNTEAFF
- - TRBJ2-3 TRBV2 TGTGCCAGCAGTGAAAAGGCTAGCTCAGATACGCAGTATTTT CASSEKASSDTQYF
- TRBD2 TRBJ2-3 TRBV3-1 TGTGCCAGCAGCCAAGATAGGTTGCTAGCGGGGGCACTCACAGATACGCAGTATTTT CASSQDRLLAGALTDTQYF
- TRBD1 TRBJ1-5 TRBV12-3/TRBV12-4 TGTGCCAGCAGCCGGACAGGGGGAAGGAATCAGCCCCAGCATTTT CASSRTGGRNQPQHF
- TRBD1 TRBJ1-2 TRBV6-2/TRBV6-3 TGTGCCAGTACGGGACAGGTCTATGGCTACACCTTC CASTGQVYGYTF
- - TRBJ2-1 TRBV3-1 TGTGCCAGCAGCCAAGGGAGGGGGCAGTTCTTC CASSQGRGQFF
- - TRBJ1-1 TRBV7-9 TGTGCCAGCAGCTTAGTCTTAGGACTCGTCACTGAAGCTTTCTTT CASSLVLGLVTEAFF
- - TRBJ1-5 TRBV6-2/TRBV6-3 TGTGCCAGCAAGGAGGGATCGGTTCAGCCCCAGCATTTT CASKEGSVQPQHF
- - TRBJ2-7 TRBV25-1 TGTGCCAGCAGTGAATTGAAGACAGCCAAGCAGTACTTC CASSELKTAKQYF
- TRBD1 TRBJ2-1 TRBV2 TGTGCCAGCTCCAGGGGGCTCTTCCCCAGCAGCTCCTACAATGAGCAGTTCTTC CASSRGLFPSSSYNEQFF
- - TRBJ2-7 TRBV29-1 TGCAGCGTTGAGGGGACGCTCCCCTACGAGCAGTACTTC CSVEGTLPYEQYF
- - TRBJ1-2 TRBV15 TGTGCCACCAGCTACAGGAGACCCGTTCCTAACTATGGCTACACCTTC CATSYRRPVPNYGYTF
- - TRBJ2-3 TRBV20-1 TGCAGTGCTAGGGCGACAGATACGCAGTATTTT CSARATDTQYF
- TRBD1 TRBJ2-7 TRBV6-2/TRBV6-3 TGTGCCAGCAGTTACGGTGTGGGGACAGGGAGCTACGAGCAGTACTTC CASSYGVGTGSYEQYF
- - TRBJ2-1 TRBV30 TGTGCCTGGAGCCCACCTCCCGTCAATGAGCAGTTCTTC CAWSPPPVNEQFF
- - TRBJ1-1 TRBV20-1 TGCAGTGCTAAGGGGGGTGGGGACACTGAAGCTTTCTTT CSAKGGGDTEAFF
- - TRBJ2-1 TRBV3-1 TGTGCCAGCACCTTGACTAACGGGGGGCCCGAGCAGTTCTTC CASTLTNGGPEQFF
- - TRBJ1-1 TRBV7-2 TGTGCCAGCAGCTTAACGACGAGCACTGAAGCTTTCTTT CASSLTTSTEAFF
- - TRBJ1-5 TRBV10-3 TGTGCCATCAGGGCCTTTGGGGGCAATCAGCCCCAGCATTTT CAIRAFGGNQPQHF
- - TRBJ1-3 TRBV30 TGTGCCTGGAGTGTACTCCTGGGAGAAAACACCATATATTTT CAWSVLLGENTIYF
few - TRBJ1-1 TRBV20-1 TGCAGTGCTAGAGGAGGCACTGAAGCTTTCTTT CSARGGTEAFF